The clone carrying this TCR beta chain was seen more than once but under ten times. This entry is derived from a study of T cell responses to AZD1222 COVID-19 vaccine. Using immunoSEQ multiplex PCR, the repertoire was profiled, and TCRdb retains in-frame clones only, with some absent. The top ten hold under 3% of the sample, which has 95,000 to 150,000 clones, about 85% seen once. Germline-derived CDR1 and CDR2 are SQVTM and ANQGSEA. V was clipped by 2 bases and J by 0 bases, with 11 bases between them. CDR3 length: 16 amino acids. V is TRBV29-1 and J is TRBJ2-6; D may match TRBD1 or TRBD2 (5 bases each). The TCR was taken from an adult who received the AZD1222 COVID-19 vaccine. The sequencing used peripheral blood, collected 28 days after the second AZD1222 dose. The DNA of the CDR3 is TGCAGCGTTGAACGGGACGTAAACTCTGGGGCCAACGTCCTGACTTTC. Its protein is CSVERDVNSGANVLTF.